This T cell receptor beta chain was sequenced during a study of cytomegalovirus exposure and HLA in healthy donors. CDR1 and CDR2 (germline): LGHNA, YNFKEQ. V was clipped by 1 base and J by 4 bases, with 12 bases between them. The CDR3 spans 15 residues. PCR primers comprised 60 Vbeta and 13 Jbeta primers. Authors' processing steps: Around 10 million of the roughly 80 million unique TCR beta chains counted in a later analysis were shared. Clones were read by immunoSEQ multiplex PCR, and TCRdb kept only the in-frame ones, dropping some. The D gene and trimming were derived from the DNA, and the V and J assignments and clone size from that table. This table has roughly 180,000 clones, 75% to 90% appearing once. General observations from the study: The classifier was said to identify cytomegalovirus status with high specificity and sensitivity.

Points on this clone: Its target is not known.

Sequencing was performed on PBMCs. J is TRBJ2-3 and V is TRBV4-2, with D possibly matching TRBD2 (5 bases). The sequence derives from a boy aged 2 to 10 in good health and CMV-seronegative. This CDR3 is CASSQGARGSDTQYF. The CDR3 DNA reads TGTGCCAGCAGCCAAGGGGCTAGAGGGTCAGATACGCAGTATTTT.